A selection of T cell receptor beta chains follows, all from one sample in a study of blood T cell repertoires in COVID-19. Sequencing used immunoSEQ multiplex PCR; TCRdb keeps in-frame clones, though not all of them. The repertoire holds about 180,000 clones, with roughly 84% as singletons. The specimen sequenced was peripheral blood. The receptors were gathered from a man aged 45 to 65 with active or convalescent COVID-19. The CDR3 runs from the conserved cysteine through the conserved F or W. D genes are given only for firm matches. Only some rows state a clone size, as once, few, many or a class for expanded clones.

D gene: -; clone size: -; V gene: TRBV24-1; J gene: TRBJ2-1; CDR3 DNA: TGTGCCACCAGTGAGCACTTTGGTAGCTACAATGAGCAGTTCTTC; CDR3 protein: CATSEHFGSYNEQFF
D gene: TRBD2; clone size: few; V gene: TRBV4-3; J gene: TRBJ2-1; CDR3 DNA: TGCGCCAGCAGCCAATACGCGGGAGGCTCGACTGAGCAGTTCTTC; CDR3 protein: CASSQYAGGSTEQFF
D gene: TRBD1; clone size: -; V gene: TRBV4-3; J gene: TRBJ1-4; CDR3 DNA: TGCGCCAGCAGCCAACACTCCTCGGCAGGGGGCTTGGAAAAACTGTTTTTT; CDR3 protein: CASSQHSSAGGLEKLFF
D gene: TRBD1; clone size: -; V gene: TRBV6-5; J gene: TRBJ1-2; CDR3 DNA: TGTGCCAGCAGGGGGACAGGGGGCAGCTATGGCTACACCTTC; CDR3 protein: CASRGTGGSYGYTF
D gene: TRBD2; clone size: -; V gene: TRBV15; J gene: TRBJ2-2; CDR3 DNA: TGTGCCACGAATAGACTAGCCGGGGACACCGGGGAGCTGTTTTTT; CDR3 protein: CATNRLAGDTGELFF
D gene: TRBD1; clone size: few; V gene: TRBV2; J gene: TRBJ1-6; CDR3 DNA: TGTGCCAGCAGCAACGACAGGGTGGTTAATTCACCCCTCCACTTT; CDR3 protein: CASSNDRVVNSPLHF
D gene: TRBD2; clone size: -; V gene: TRBV13; J gene: TRBJ2-5; CDR3 DNA: TGTGCCAGCAGCTTCGGAGGTGGCGGGGGGGCCGAGACCCAGTACTTC; CDR3 protein: CASSFGGGGGAETQYF
D gene: -; clone size: -; V gene: TRBV4-1; J gene: TRBJ1-1; CDR3 DNA: TGCGCCAGCAGTTCCGAACGGGACACTGAAGCTTTCTTT; CDR3 protein: CASSSERDTEAFF
D gene: -; clone size: -; V gene: TRBV3-1/TRBV3-2; J gene: TRBJ1-5; CDR3 DNA: TGTGCCAGCAGCCAAGATCCCTATCAGCCCCAGCATTTT; CDR3 protein: CASSQDPYQPQHF
D gene: TRBD1; clone size: -; V gene: TRBV6-5; J gene: TRBJ1-1; CDR3 DNA: TGTGCCAGCAACAAGGGACAGATGAACACTGAAGCTTTCTTT; CDR3 protein: CASNKGQMNTEAFF
D gene: -; clone size: -; V gene: TRBV25-1; J gene: TRBJ2-1; CDR3 DNA: TGTGCCAGCAGTGAATTGGGGAGGCGCGGAACCTACAATGAGCAGTTCTTC; CDR3 protein: CASSELGRRGTYNEQFF
D gene: TRBD1; clone size: -; V gene: TRBV4-3; J gene: TRBJ2-2; CDR3 DNA: TGCGCCAGCAGCCAAGATGCCCACAGGGGGCGGAACACCGGGGAGCTGTTTTTT; CDR3 protein: CASSQDAHRGRNTGELFF
D gene: -; clone size: once; V gene: TRBV9; J gene: TRBJ1-1; CDR3 DNA: TGTGCCAGCAGCGTAATAAACGCGGGGTGGACTGAAGCTTTCTTT; CDR3 protein: CASSVINAGWTEAFF
D gene: -; clone size: -; V gene: TRBV7-2; J gene: TRBJ1-6; CDR3 DNA: TGTGCCAGCAGCTTAGCGAGTTTGAACTATAATTCACCCCTCCACTTT; CDR3 protein: CASSLASLNYNSPLHF
D gene: TRBD2; clone size: -; V gene: TRBV2; J gene: TRBJ2-7; CDR3 DNA: TGTGCCAGCAGCGACCGGCTAGCGGGAGCCTACGAGCAGTACTTC; CDR3 protein: CASSDRLAGAYEQYF
D gene: TRBD2; clone size: -; V gene: TRBV9; J gene: TRBJ2-1; CDR3 DNA: TGTGCCAGCACCAAGCGGGAGGTACCCTACAATGAGCAGTTCTTC; CDR3 protein: CASTKREVPYNEQFF
D gene: -; clone size: -; V gene: TRBV9; J gene: TRBJ1-2; CDR3 DNA: TGTGCCAGCAGCGTAGGGGATGGGAGATACGACTATGGCTACACCTTC; CDR3 protein: CASSVGDGRYDYGYTF
D gene: TRBD1; clone size: -; V gene: TRBV10-2; J gene: TRBJ1-2; CDR3 DNA: TGCGCCAGCAGTGTTAGAGGACAGGGGATGGGCTACACCTTC; CDR3 protein: CASSVRGQGMGYTF